This T cell receptor beta chain comes out of a study of T cells after yellow fever vaccination. About the research overall: The fractions with low cell numbers were processed using SMART-Seq v4 Ultra Low Input. Study outcomes and limitations: Abundant clonotypes (contaminants from the bulk population) could be present in FACS-sorted repertoires. Weaker, the secondary response peaked sooner, at day 5 versus 15.

A 5'RACE template-switching step, the method used to make TCR cDNA, added a universal primer site and UMIs. A single record per CDR3 protein comes from TCRdb applying MiXCR to the 5' RACE reads. Of hundreds of thousands of distinct CDR3 sequences listed, about 4% are singletons. CDR1 SGHTA and CDR2 FQGNSA come from the germline V gene. The V and J ends lost 3 bases and 6 bases respectively, with 14 bases between them. The CDR3 contains 15 residues. This clonotype was detected only a few times. Antigen specificity is unknown. The rearrangement uses TRBV7-2 and TRBJ2-2; unclear D gene. The receptor's source is a man younger than 35 who received the YFV17D yellow fever vaccine. The starting material was PBMCs, obtained 5 days after the yellow fever booster vaccination. The CDR3: CASSFWVPGAGELFF. The CDR3 DNA sequence: TGTGCCAGCAGCTTCTGGGTCCCTGGGGCCGGGGAGCTGTTTTTT. Together with reference TRBV7-2 and TRBJ2-2, the CDR3 gives the full variable domain: GAGVSQSPSNKVTEKGKDVELRCDPISGHTALYWYRQSLGQGLEFLIYFQGNSAPDKSGLPSDRFSAERTGGSVSTLTIQRTQQEDSAVYLCASSFWVPGAGELFFGEGSRLTVL.